This TCR beta chain was captured by sequencing in a study of blood T cell repertoires in COVID-19. Overall study context: COVID-19 samples collected from the United States, Italy and Spain covered acute and convalescent phases. From T cells, B-cell-depleted T cells, or PBMCs came the material, which was cDNA or gDNA.

Clones were read by immunoSEQ multiplex PCR, and TCRdb kept only the in-frame ones, dropping some. The sample holds about 60,000 clones, approximately 86% seen once. In germline, CDR1 is LGHDT, CDR2 YNNKEL (reference sequence). Losses at the gene ends were 0 bases for V and 7 bases for J; bases not matched to a gene: 13. This CDR3 region has 17 residues. The chain is built from TRBV3-1 (or the pseudogene TRBV3-2) and TRBJ2-3, with 7 nucleotides matching TRBD1. The specimen was peripheral blood. The TCR comes from a man in his fifties or sixties with acute or convalescent COVID-19. The DNA for the CDR3 is TGTGCCAGCAGCCAAGAAAGGGTAGGAGTACAGGGGAATACGCAGTATTTT. Residues: CASSQERVGVQGNTQYF.